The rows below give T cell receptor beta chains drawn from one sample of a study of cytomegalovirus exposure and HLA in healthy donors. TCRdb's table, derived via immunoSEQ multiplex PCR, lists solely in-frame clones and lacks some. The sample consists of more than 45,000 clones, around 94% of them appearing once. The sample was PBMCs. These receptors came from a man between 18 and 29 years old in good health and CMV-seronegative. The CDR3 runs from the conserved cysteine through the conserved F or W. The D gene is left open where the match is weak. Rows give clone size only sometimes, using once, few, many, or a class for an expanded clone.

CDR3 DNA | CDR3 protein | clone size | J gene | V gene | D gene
TGCGCCAGCAGTGAGACTCGAGCTGAAGCTTTCTTT | CASSETRAEAFF | NA | TRBJ1-1 | TRBV10-1 | NA
TGTGCCAGCAGCTCCCCCGGGGGACTAGTGATACATGAGCAGTTCTTC | CASSSPGGLVIHEQFF | NA | TRBJ2-1 | TRBV11-2 | TRBD2
TGTGCCAGCAGCCCGCCCAGGGAAAAACTGTTTTTT | CASSPPREKLFF | once | TRBJ1-4 | TRBV7-9 | NA
TGTGCCAGCAGCTTAGACCCTAGCGGGAGACATGAGCAGTTCTTC | CASSLDPSGRHEQFF | NA | TRBJ2-1 | TRBV7-9 | TRBD2
TGTGCCACCAGCAGAGTTAGAGGAGAGGGCACAGATACGCAGTATTTT | CATSRVRGEGTDTQYF | NA | TRBJ2-3 | TRBV15 | NA
TGTGCCAGCAGTCCGCGGGTAGGGATGGGTGAGCAGTACTTC | CASSPRVGMGEQYF | NA | TRBJ2-7 | TRBV6-1 | NA
TGTGCCAGCAGTTACACGACTAGCGGGTTGGCAGATACGCAGTATTTT | CASSYTTSGLADTQYF | NA | TRBJ2-3 | TRBV6-5 | TRBD2
TGCGCCAGCAGCTACCTGGGACTAGCGGAAGAGACCCAGTACTTC | CASSYLGLAEETQYF | NA | TRBJ2-5 | TRBV5-1 | TRBD2
TGTGCCACACGGACAGGGTTCGAGCAGTACTTC | CATRTGFEQYF | NA | TRBJ2-7 | TRBV28 | TRBD1
TGTGCCAGCAGCCCTTGGACTAGCGGGAGTACCGGGGAGCTGTTTTTT | CASSPWTSGSTGELFF | once | TRBJ2-2 | TRBV9 | TRBD2
TGTGCCAGCAGCGCCCAAGGGGGCCAGAACTATGGCTACACCTTC | CASSAQGGQNYGYTF | NA | TRBJ1-2 | TRBV7-2 | TRBD1
TGCGCCAGCAGCCAGGGCCGCACAGGGATAGGCCCCGTGAACACTGAAGCTTTCTTT | CASSQGRTGIGPVNTEAFF | once | TRBJ1-1 | TRBV5-1 | NA
TGTGCCAGCAGCAAAACAGTGAACACTGAAGCTTTCTTT | CASSKTVNTEAFF | NA | TRBJ1-1 | TRBV7-3 | NA
TGTGCCAGCAGCGTAGAAGGACTAGCGAGGGGAGAGACCCAGTACTTC | CASSVEGLARGETQYF | NA | TRBJ2-5 | TRBV9 | TRBD2
TGTGCCAGCAGCGCTACTAGCGGGCCGCCCGACGAGCAGTACTTC | CASSATSGPPDEQYF | NA | TRBJ2-7 | TRBV9 | TRBD2
TGCAGCGTTCGGGCAGGGTCTAGCACAGATACGCAGTATTTT | CSVRAGSSTDTQYF | NA | TRBJ2-3 | TRBV29-1 | NA
TGTGCCAGCAGCTTGATACAGGGCCCTAGCACAGATACGCAGTATTTT | CASSLIQGPSTDTQYF | NA | TRBJ2-3 | TRBV7-2 | NA
TGTGCAAGTCGCTTAGCGCCCAGGGGCGTCGATGGCTACACCTTC | CASRLAPRGVDGYTF | NA | TRBJ1-2 | TRBV12-2 | NA
TGTGCCAGCAGCCCCGGACTAGCGGGAAACGAGCAGTACTTC | CASSPGLAGNEQYF | NA | TRBJ2-7 | TRBV11-3 | TRBD2
TGCGCCAGCAGCCTCGAGGGCTACGAGCAGTACTTC | CASSLEGYEQYF | NA | TRBJ2-7 | TRBV5-1 | NA
TGTGCCAGCTCGAGGAGGGGCGCGATCTACGAGCAGTACTTC | CASSRRGAIYEQYF | NA | TRBJ2-7 | TRBV28 | NA
TGTGCCAGCAGCCCCCGCCGGGAGTCAGCTAACTATGGCTACACCTTC | CASSPRRESANYGYTF | NA | TRBJ1-2 | TRBV9 | NA
TGTGCCTTTCTCGCGCGCGGGAGTGGTAATGAGCAGTTCTTC | CAFLARGSGNEQFF | NA | TRBJ2-1 | TRBV30 | TRBD2
TGCGCCAGCAGCTTGGGGGGCAGCTCTGGAAACACCATATATTTT | CASSLGGSSGNTIYF | few | TRBJ1-3 | TRBV5-1 | NA
TGCGCCAGCAGCCAAGATACCCGGCAGGGGAAAGAGACCCAGTACTTC | CASSQDTRQGKETQYF | NA | TRBJ2-5 | TRBV4-1 | NA
TGTGCCAGCAGCTTAGATCCTGGGACACTTTGGGGAGATGGCTACACCTTC | CASSLDPGTLWGDGYTF | NA | TRBJ1-2 | TRBV11-2 | NA
TGTGCCAGCAGCTTAGCAACGACAGCAACCGGGGAGCTGTTTTTT | CASSLATTATGELFF | NA | TRBJ2-2 | TRBV7-9 | NA
TGTGCCAGCAGCCCACTAGCGGATGAGACCCAGTACTTC | CASSPLADETQYF | NA | TRBJ2-5 | TRBV11-2 | TRBD2
TGCGCCAGCAGCCAAGAAGGTAAGCGGGGCCAACGTAACAATGAGCAGTTCTTC | CASSQEGKRGQRNNEQFF | NA | TRBJ2-1 | TRBV4-1 | TRBD2
TGTGCCAGTAGTATACCTGGGGGGGGTGAAGCTTTCTTT | CASSIPGGGEAFF | NA | TRBJ1-1 | TRBV19 | NA
TGTGCCAGTAGTCGTCAGGGTGCAGCTAACTATGGCTACACCTTC | CASSRQGAANYGYTF | NA | TRBJ1-2 | TRBV19 | NA
TGCGCCAGCAGCTTGGAGGGGTACGAGCAGTACTTC | CASSLEGYEQYF | NA | TRBJ2-7 | TRBV5-1 | NA
TGCAGCGTGGGCGACAGTGGAATGAACACTGAAGCTTTCTTT | CSVGDSGMNTEAFF | NA | TRBJ1-1 | TRBV29-1 | NA
TGTGCCAGCAGCCCGAGAGAGACTAGCGGGTACAATGAGCAGTTCTTC | CASSPRETSGYNEQFF | NA | TRBJ2-1 | TRBV7-6 | TRBD2
TGTGCCATCAGTGAGTCGATCAGCGGGAGGGCCGGGGAGCTGTTTTTT | CAISESISGRAGELFF | NA | TRBJ2-2 | TRBV10-3 | TRBD2
TGTGCCAGCAGTGGACAGGGGTATGGCTACACCTTC | CASSGQGYGYTF | once | TRBJ1-2 | TRBV2 | TRBD1
TGTGCCACTGGATCGGGACTATCCAATGAGCAGTTCTTC | CATGSGLSNEQFF | NA | TRBJ2-1 | TRBV19 | TRBD2
TGTGCCAGCAGTGTTCAGGGTGATGAAAAACTGTTTTTT | CASSVQGDEKLFF | NA | TRBJ1-4 | TRBV2 | NA
TGTGCCAGCAGTGATCTTGTCAGGGGCGCCGGGAAGTGGCAGTATTTT | CASSDLVRGAGKWQYF | NA | TRBJ2-3 | TRBV6-1 | NA
TGTGCCAGCAGTGCTAGCCCTCCTTACGAGCAGTACTTC | CASSASPPYEQYF | NA | TRBJ2-7 | TRBV27 | NA
TGTGCCAGCAGCGTAACCGGGACTAGCGCTTACAATGAGCAGTTCTTC | CASSVTGTSAYNEQFF | NA | TRBJ2-1 | TRBV9 | TRBD2
TGCGCCAGCAAACCCGGGGGCGGGGACAGGAACTATGGCTACACCTTC | CASKPGGGDRNYGYTF | NA | TRBJ1-2 | TRBV5-1 | TRBD1
TGTGCTAGTGGCCTAGGGACAGGAGCCTACGAGCAGTACTTC | CASGLGTGAYEQYF | NA | TRBJ2-7 | TRBV12-5 | TRBD1
TGTGCCAGTAGTATTACAGGGGATACCTACGAGCAGTACTTC | CASSITGDTYEQYF | NA | TRBJ2-7 | TRBV19 | TRBD1